These 9 T cell receptor beta chains came from one sample sequenced in a study of Graves' ophthalmopathy and Graves' hyperthyroidism. Using RNA transcripts, the TCR beta CDR3 regions were amplified. First-round RT-PCR relied on HTBI primers, and a second-round multiplex PCR came next. TCRdb ran MiXCR on the multiplex PCR reads and lists one entry per CDR3 protein. The table has 340,000 or so distinct CDR3 sequences, 17% seen once. Sequencing was performed on peripheral blood. Every receptor here comes from an adult man with Graves' ophthalmopathy.

The V gene is TRBV28, the J gene TRBJ1-1; D uncertain. Trimming took off 7 bases at V and 1 base at J, with 13 bases between the two ends. The CDR3 length is 14 residues. Germline CDR1 is MDHEN and CDR2 is SYDVKM. CDR3 nucleotides: TGTGCCAGCACCCTAAGGTCAGAGAACACTGAAGCTTTCTTT. Its protein product is CASTLRSENTEAFF.

This clonotype has a count of ten or more. The chain combines TRBV19 with TRBJ2-2; 10 bases line up with TRBD2. Germline V lookup: CDR1 LNHDA, CDR2 SQIVND (reference sequence). The CDR3 has 20 residues. The V segment lost 5 bases and the J segment 1 base; nucleotides outside the gene matches: 16. The CDR3 region is CASSPLRLAGSYRNTGELFF. In DNA, the CDR3 is TGTGCCAGTAGTCCATTAAGACTAGCGGGTTCGTACCGGAACACCGGGGAGCTGTTTTTT.

This rearrangement joins TRBV18 to TRBJ2-7, with D unresolved. Per the germline V gene, CDR1 is KGHSH and CDR2 is LQKENI. Trimming removed 2 bases from V and 3 bases from J, with 8 bases in between. The CDR3 is 13 residues long. The CDR3 here is CASSPSDLYEQYF. The CDR3 DNA reads TGTGCCAGCTCACCATCCGACCTCTACGAGCAGTACTTC.

The chain combines TRBV6-1 with TRBJ2-5; D gene uncertain. CDR1 is MNHNS and CDR2 is SASEGT in the germline V gene. CDR3 length equals 12 residues. The germline V and J ends were trimmed by 1 base and 5 bases, with 5 bases remaining between them. The chain's CDR3 is CASSEDGETQYF. CDR3 nucleotides: TGTGCCAGCAGTGAAGATGGGGAGACCCAGTACTTC.

This clonotype was seen ten or more times. This rearrangement joins TRBV5-1 to TRBJ2-2; D is perhaps TRBD2 (6 bases). Per the germline V gene, CDR1 is SGHRS and CDR2 is YFSETQ. Trimming left V 5 bases short and J 1 base short, with 12 bases between. The CDR3 has 15 amino acids. CDR3 nucleotides: TGCGCCAGCAGTTGGGGAGGAGGGAACACCGGGGAGCTGTTTTTT. Protein product: CASSWGGGNTGELFF.

This clonotype was seen repeatedly, ten times or more. As DNA, the CDR3 is TGTGCCAGCAGTCAACCTCACTGGGTAGGCCAAGAGACCCAGTACTTC. Translated, it gives CASSQPHWVGQETQYF. V usage is TRBV6-1 and J usage is TRBJ2-5, with unresolved D. Germline V lookup: CDR1 MNHNS, CDR2 SASEGT. Between the trimmed V and J ends, which lost 5 bases and 1 base, there was a span of 17 bases. CDR3 size: 16 residues.

This clonotype was seen at least ten times. CDR3 DNA: TGCGCCAGCAGCGAGGGAATGACGGAGACCCAGTACTTC. Protein: CASSEGMTETQYF. V usage is TRBV5-1 and J usage is TRBJ2-5, with D possibly matching TRBD2 (5 bases). The CDR3 spans 13 residues. With 4 bases removed from V and 5 bases from J, the gap between germline ends came to 12 bases. Per germline, CDR1 SGHRS and CDR2 YFSETQ.

This clonotype has at least ten counts. The genes are TRBV19 and TRBJ1-2; a possible D gene is TRBD1 (6 bases). The CDR3 length is 15 residues. Between the trimmed V and J ends, which lost 2 bases and 5 bases, there was a span of 15 bases. CDR1 and CDR2 (germline): LNHDA, SQIVND (reference sequence). The CDR3 region is CASSIMDSLRYGYTF. The CDR3 coding sequence is TGTGCCAGTAGTATAATGGACAGTCTTCGTTATGGCTACACCTTC.

This clonotype has ten or more counts. The gene calls are TRBV7-9 and TRBJ2-5; D is ambiguous. The germline V gene has CDR1 SEHNR and CDR2 FQNEAQ (reference sequence). This CDR3 is built from 14 residues. V was clipped by 2 bases and J by 1 base, with 8 bases between them. CDR3 sequence reads: CASSLRAGQETQYF. For the CDR3, the DNA is TGTGCCAGCAGCTTACGCGCAGGCCAAGAGACCCAGTACTTC.